One and the same sample provided the 12 T cell receptor beta chains below, sequenced in a study of response to subunit inactivated influenza vaccine. TCRdb reanalysed the RT-PCR reads using MiXCR and keeps one entry per CDR3 protein. The sample consists of about 620,000 distinct CDR3 sequences, over 9.5% of them appearing once. The sample here was PBMCs from blood, taken on the day of vaccination. Source of these receptors: a man aged 45-65 years who received an inactivated influenza vaccine.

The chain joins TRBV7-6 to TRBJ2-7; the D is unclear. CDR1 is SGHVS, CDR2 FNYEAQ, per germline. The V end lost 1 base, the J end lost 6 bases, and 10 bases lay between the germline ends. The CDR3 extends over 13 amino acids. CDR3 protein: CASSLVITGEQYF. The CDR3 DNA reads TGTGCCAGCAGCTTAGTGATAACGGGCGAGCAGTACTTC.

This clonotype was counted ten times or more. The V gene is TRBV20-1, the J gene TRBJ2-7; D is undetermined. The germline V gene has CDR1 DFQATT and CDR2 SNEGSKA (reference sequence). Trimming removed 5 bases at V and 6 bases at J, with 11 bases between. The CDR3 contains 11 residues. The CDR3 protein is CSALDTPEQYF. In DNA form, the CDR3 reads TGCAGTGCTCTAGACACTCCCGAGCAGTACTTC.

The chain has TRBV20-1 and TRBJ2-4; 12 bases are shared with TRBD1. This CDR3 comprises 13 residues. V dropped 7 bases and J dropped 9; count of bases not matched to a gene: 7. Looked up from germline, CDR1 is DFQATT and CDR2 is SNEGSKA (reference sequence). The CDR3 sequence is CSVPGQGAGIQYF. Written as DNA, the CDR3 is TGCAGTGTCCCGGGACAGGGGGCTGGCATTCAGTACTTC.

This clonotype was observed a few times. V gene TRBV7-8 combines with J gene TRBJ2-3; D remains ambiguous. The V gene's germline CDR1 is SGHVS and CDR2 FQNEAQ. The CDR3 consists of 14 residues. V was shortened by 5 bases and J by 2 bases, with 11 bases between the two germline ends. For the CDR3, the DNA is TGTGCCAGCAGCCAATCCTCGTACACAGATACGCAGTATTTT. Amino acid sequence: CASSQSSYTDTQYF. The whole variable domain, remainder taken from reference TRBV7-8 and TRBJ2-3, is GAGVSQSPRYKVAKRGQDVALRCDPISGHVSLFWYQQALGQGPEFLTYFQNEAQLDKSGLPSDRFFAERPEGSVSTLKIQRTQQEDSAVYLCASSQSSYTDTQYFGPGTRLTVL.

The chain combines TRBV28 with TRBJ2-5, with a tentative D call TRBD1 (5 bases). V was clipped by 2 bases and J by 3 bases, with 25 bases between them. The CDR3 is 19 residues long. Germline CDR1 reads MDHEN; CDR2 reads SYDVKM. The CDR3: CASSLVIRAALPSKETQYF. The CDR3, as DNA: TGTGCCAGCAGTTTAGTTATCAGGGCAGCATTACCCTCTAAAGAGACCCAGTACTTC.

This clonotype was observed a handful of times. The rearrangement uses TRBV24-1 and TRBJ2-1, with a weak D call TRBD2 (5 bases). The CDR3 consists of 18 residues. Germline CDR1 is KGHDR and CDR2 is SFDVKD. V lost 0 bases to trimming and J lost 0 bases, with 14 bases between them. CDR3 nucleotides: TGTGCCACCAGTGATTTGAACGGGGATGCCAGCTCCTACAATGAGCAGTTCTTC. This gives the protein CATSDLNGDASSYNEQFF.

V and J are TRBV7-3 and TRBJ2-5; D gene uncertain. The CDR3 contains 13 residues. Trimming stripped 1 base from V and 5 bases from J, with 8 bases between. Germline CDR1 reads SGHTA; CDR2 reads FQGTGA. CDR3 in amino acids: CASSLNGLETQYF. For the CDR3, the DNA is TGTGCCAGCAGCTTAAACGGATTGGAGACCCAGTACTTC.

This chain connects TRBV7-6 to TRBJ2-7; D may be TRBD1 or TRBD2 (5 bases each). The CDR3 runs 15 residues. The V end was cut by 5 bases, the J end by 0 bases, with 14 bases between. CDR1 is SGHVS and CDR2 is FNYEAQ in the germline V gene. The CDR3 nucleotides are TGTGCCAGCAGCACAGGCCACGGGAACTCCTACGAGCAGTACTTC. Its protein is CASSTGHGNSYEQYF.

This clonotype came up a few times. The chain combines TRBV14 with TRBJ1-1; D ambiguous. V was clipped by 4 bases and J by 4 bases, with 10 bases between them. The CDR3 contains 13 residues. Germline CDR1 reads SGHDN; CDR2 reads FVKESK. The CDR3 nucleotides are TGTGCCAGCAGCCCTCAGGATATCACTGAAGCTTTCTTT. Its protein product is CASSPQDITEAFF.

This clonotype was detected only a few times. This chain joins TRBV7-2 and TRBJ1-4, with unresolved D. The CDR3 consists of 15 residues. Germline V lookup: CDR1 SGHTA, CDR2 FQGNSA. With 1 base removed from V and 8 bases from J, the gap between germline ends came to 14 bases. This chain's CDR3 is CASSLVPNGGEKLFF. In DNA form, the CDR3 reads TGTGCCAGCAGCTTAGTGCCCAATGGAGGGGAAAAACTGTTTTTT.

The CDR3 sequence: CASSLAGRISGNTIYF. CDR3 coding DNA: TGTGCCAGCAGCTTAGCAGGGCGGATCTCTGGAAACACCATATATTTT. The gene calls are TRBV7-8 and TRBJ1-3, with D uncertain. Germline V gene data show CDR1 as SGHVS and CDR2 as FQNEAQ. The CDR3 is 16 residues long. The ends were cut back, 0 bases at V and 0 bases at J, with 9 bases in the middle.

This clonotype has at least ten counts. The genes are TRBV15 and TRBJ1-2; unclear D gene. The germline CDR1 and CDR2 sequences are LNHNV and YYDKDF (reference sequence). The CDR3 loop spans 14 amino acids. V lost 0 bases and J lost 7, with 12 bases in between. CDR3 nucleotide sequence: TGTGCCACCAGCAGAGAGGAGGCAGGTTCTGGCTACACCTTC. It specifies CATSREEAGSGYTF.